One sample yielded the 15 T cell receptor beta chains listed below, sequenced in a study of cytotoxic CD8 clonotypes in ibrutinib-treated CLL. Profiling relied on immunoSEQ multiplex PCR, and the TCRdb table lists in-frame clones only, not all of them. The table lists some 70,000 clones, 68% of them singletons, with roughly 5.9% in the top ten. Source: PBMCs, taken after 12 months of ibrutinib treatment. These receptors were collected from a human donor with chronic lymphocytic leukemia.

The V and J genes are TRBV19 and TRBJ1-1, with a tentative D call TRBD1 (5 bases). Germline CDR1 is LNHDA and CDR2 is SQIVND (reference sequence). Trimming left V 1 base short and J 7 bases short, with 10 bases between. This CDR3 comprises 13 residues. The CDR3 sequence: CASSIGDGSEAFF. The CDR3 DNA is TGTGCCAGTAGTATAGGGGACGGTAGTGAAGCTTTCTTT.

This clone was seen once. CDR3 nucleotides: TGTGCCAGCAGCCCAGGGGCGGGAAGCACAGATACGCAGTATTTT. Translation gives CASSPGAGSTDTQYF. The chain links TRBV11-3 to TRBJ2-3; possibly TRBD1 or TRBD2 for D (6 bases each). CDR1 SGHNT and CDR2 YENEEA come from the germline V gene. The CDR3 totals 15 residues. V lost 5 bases and J 0 bases, leaving 12 bases between the germline ends.

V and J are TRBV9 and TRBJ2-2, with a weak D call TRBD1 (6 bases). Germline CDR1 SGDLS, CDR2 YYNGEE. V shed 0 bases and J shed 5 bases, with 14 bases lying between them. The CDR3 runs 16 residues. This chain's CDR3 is CASSVGSEQGTGELFF. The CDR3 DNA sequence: TGTGCCAGCAGCGTAGGTTCCGAACAGGGTACCGGGGAGCTGTTTTTT.

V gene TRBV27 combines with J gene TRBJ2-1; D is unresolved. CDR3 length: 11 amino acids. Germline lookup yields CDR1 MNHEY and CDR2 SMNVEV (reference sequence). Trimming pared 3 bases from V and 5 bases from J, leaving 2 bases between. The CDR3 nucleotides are TGTGCCAGCAGTTTTGACAATGAGCAGTTCTTC. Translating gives CASSFDNEQFF.

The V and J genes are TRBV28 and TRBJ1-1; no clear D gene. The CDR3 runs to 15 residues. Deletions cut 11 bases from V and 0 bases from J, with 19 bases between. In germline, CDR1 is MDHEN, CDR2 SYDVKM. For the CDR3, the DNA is TGTGCCTCCGGAAAATCGGTGCCCATGAACACTGAAGCTTTCTTT. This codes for CASGKSVPMNTEAFF. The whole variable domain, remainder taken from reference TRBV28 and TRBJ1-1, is DVKVTQSSRYLVKRTGEKVFLECVQDMDHENMFWYRQDPGLGLRLIYFSYDVKMKEKGDIPEGYSVSREKKERFSLILESASTNQTSMYLCASGKSVPMNTEAFFGQGTRLTVV.

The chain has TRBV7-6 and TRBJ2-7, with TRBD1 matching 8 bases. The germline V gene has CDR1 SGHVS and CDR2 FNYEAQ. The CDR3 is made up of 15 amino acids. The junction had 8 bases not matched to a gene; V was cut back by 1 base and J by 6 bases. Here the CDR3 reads CASSLGAQGAGEQYF. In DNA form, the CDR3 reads TGTGCCAGCAGCTTAGGGGCGCAGGGGGCAGGCGAGCAGTACTTC.

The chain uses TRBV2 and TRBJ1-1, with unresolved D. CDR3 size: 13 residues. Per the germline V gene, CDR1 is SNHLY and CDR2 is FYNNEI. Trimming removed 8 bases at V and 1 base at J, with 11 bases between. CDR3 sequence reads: CASSIGKNTEAFF. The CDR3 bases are TGTGCCAGCTCCATCGGGAAGAACACTGAAGCTTTCTTT.

Here the CDR3 DNA reads TGTGCCAGCTCACCGACTGACCCGAGCACAGATACGCAGTATTTT. Protein: CASSPTDPSTDTQYF. The chain carries TRBV18 and TRBJ2-3; D gene ambiguous. Germline V lookup: CDR1 KGHSH, CDR2 LQKENI. There are 15 residues in the CDR3. V was trimmed by 3 bases and J by 0 bases, leaving 10 bases between them.

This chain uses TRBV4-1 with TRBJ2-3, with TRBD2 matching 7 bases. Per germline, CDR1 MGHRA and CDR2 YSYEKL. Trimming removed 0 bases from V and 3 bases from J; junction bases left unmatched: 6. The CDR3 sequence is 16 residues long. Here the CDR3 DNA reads TGCGCCAGCAGCCAAGATGCAGCGGGACGAACAGATACGCAGTATTTT. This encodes CASSQDAAGRTDTQYF.

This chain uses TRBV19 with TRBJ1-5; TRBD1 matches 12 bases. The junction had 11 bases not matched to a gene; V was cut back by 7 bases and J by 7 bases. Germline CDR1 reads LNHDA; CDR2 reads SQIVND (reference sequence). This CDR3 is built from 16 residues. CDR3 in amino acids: CASTPRDRGLGQPQHF. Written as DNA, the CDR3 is TGTGCCAGTACCCCCCGGGACAGGGGGCTGGGGCAGCCCCAGCATTTT.

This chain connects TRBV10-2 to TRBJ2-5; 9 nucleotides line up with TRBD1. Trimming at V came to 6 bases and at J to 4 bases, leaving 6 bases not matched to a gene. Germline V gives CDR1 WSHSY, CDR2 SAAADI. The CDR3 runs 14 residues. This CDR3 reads CASRPGQGLETQYF. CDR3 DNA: TGCGCCAGCAGACCGGGACAGGGATTAGAGACCCAGTACTTC.

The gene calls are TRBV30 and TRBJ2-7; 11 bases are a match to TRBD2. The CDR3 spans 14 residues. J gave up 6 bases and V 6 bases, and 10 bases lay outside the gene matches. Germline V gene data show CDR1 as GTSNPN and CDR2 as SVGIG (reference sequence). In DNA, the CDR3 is TGTGCCTGTAAGCGGGCTAGCGGGGGGACCGAGCAGTACTTC. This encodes CACKRASGGTEQYF.

The CDR3 reads CASSSPGTGIYEQYF. CDR3 sequence (DNA): TGCGCCAGCAGCTCTCCCGGGACAGGTATATACGAGCAGTACTTC. This sequence joins TRBV5-1 and TRBJ2-7, with 8 positions matching TRBD1. CDR1 is SGHRS and CDR2 is YFSETQ in the germline V gene. The CDR3 contains 15 residues. V gave up 3 bases and J gave up 4 bases; unmatched junction bases: 9.

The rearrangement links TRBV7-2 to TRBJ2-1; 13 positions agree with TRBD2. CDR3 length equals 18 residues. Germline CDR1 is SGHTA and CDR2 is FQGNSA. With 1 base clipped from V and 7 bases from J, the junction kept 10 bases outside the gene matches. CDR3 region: CASSLVRRLAGGSNEQFF. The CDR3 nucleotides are TGTGCCAGCAGCTTAGTCCGCAGACTAGCGGGGGGAAGTAATGAGCAGTTCTTC.

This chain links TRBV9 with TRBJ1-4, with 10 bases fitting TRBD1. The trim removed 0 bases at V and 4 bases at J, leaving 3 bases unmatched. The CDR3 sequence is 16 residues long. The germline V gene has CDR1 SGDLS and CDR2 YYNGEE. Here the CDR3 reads CASSVGDRGGNEKLFF. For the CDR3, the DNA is TGTGCCAGCAGCGTAGGGGACAGGGGCGGTAATGAAAAACTGTTTTTT.